The 28 T cell receptor beta chains given below trace back to one sample, sequenced in a study of control samples from healthy donors and cancer patients. Assay used: immunoSEQ multiplex PCR; TCRdb lists only in-frame clones, some missing. The sample includes over 150,000 clones, 75% to 95% of them seen just once. The specimen sequenced was blood. These receptors were obtained from a woman between 40 and 55 years old in good health.

V gene TRBV5-1 combines with J gene TRBJ2-7; D gene ambiguous. CDR3 length equals 13 residues. Germline CDR1 is SGHRS and CDR2 is YFSETQ. V dropped 6 bases and J dropped 0 bases, with 10 bases sitting between them. The CDR3 reads CASTNAPSYEQYF. In nucleotides, the CDR3 is TGCGCCAGCACCAATGCACCCTCCTACGAGCAGTACTTC.

The chain recombines TRBV6-6 with TRBJ1-2, with D unresolved. Per the germline V gene, CDR1 is MNHNY and CDR2 is SVGAGI (reference sequence). This CDR3 region has 11 residues. V was cut by 6 bases and J by 2 bases, with 4 bases left in between. The CDR3 DNA reads TGTGCCAGCAGCGAAAACTATGGCTACACCTTC. Amino acids: CASSENYGYTF.

Concerning this clone: This same CDR3 is encoded by further DNA sequences in the sample. The chain uses TRBV5-1 and TRBJ1-6, with D unclear. V was pared by 0 bases and J by 7 bases, with 8 bases between. The CDR3 loop spans 14 amino acids. Germline CDR1 SGHRS, CDR2 YFSETQ. The CDR3 nucleotides are TGCGCCAGCAGCTTGGGGCAGGACAATTCACCCCTCCACTTT. Protein product: CASSLGQDNSPLHF.

This chain uses TRBV10-3 with TRBJ2-1, with D possibly being TRBD2 (5 bases). There are 17 residues in the CDR3. The germline V gene has CDR1 ENHRY and CDR2 SYGVKD. V dropped 0 bases and J dropped 4 bases, with 16 bases sitting between them. The DNA of the CDR3 is TGTGCCATCAGTGAGTCGGTCCCTTGGAGGTCTTACAATGAGCAGTTCTTC. Translating gives CAISESVPWRSYNEQFF.

The CDR3 region is CASSGGQPNTEAFF. Written as DNA, the CDR3 is TGTGCCAGCAGCGGGGGACAGCCGAACACTGAAGCTTTCTTT. The V call is TRBV9, the J call TRBJ1-1; TRBD1 aligns across 7 bases. The CDR3 extends over 14 amino acids. CDR1 and CDR2 from the germline V gene are SGDLS and YYNGEE. V lost 3 bases, J lost 1 base, and 3 bases stayed unmatched. Full variable domain (outside the CDR3, taken from reference TRBV9 and TRBJ1-1): DSGVTQTPKHLITATGQRVTLRCSPRSGDLSVYWYQQSLDQGLQFLIQYYNGEERAKGNILERFSAQQFPDLHSELNLSSLELGDSALYFCASSGGQPNTEAFFGQGTRLTVV.

V and J are TRBV6-5 and TRBJ1-4; D remains ambiguous. CDR3 length: 13 amino acids. From germline, CDR1 is MNHEY and CDR2 SVGAGI. Trimming cost V 6 bases and J 0 bases, with 5 bases left between them. The CDR3 reads CASSPPTNEKLFF. CDR3 sequence (DNA): TGTGCCAGCAGCCCCCCAACTAATGAAAAACTGTTTTTT.

V usage is TRBV6-5 and J usage is TRBJ1-4; D possibly corresponds to TRBD1 (5 bases). The V gene lost 0 bases and the J gene lost 8 bases, with 10 bases spanning the gap. The CDR3 is made up of 14 amino acids. Germline V CDR1 and CDR2: MNHEY, SVGAGI. The CDR3 DNA reads as TGTGCCAGCAGTTACTCGTCGTGGGGGGAAAAACTGTTTTTT. Amino acid sequence: CASSYSSWGEKLFF.

This sequence joins TRBV5-4 and TRBJ1-1; D possibly corresponds to TRBD1 (5 bases). This CDR3 contains 15 residues. Trimming stripped 1 base from V and 3 bases from J, with 13 bases between. CDR1 and CDR2 (germline): SGHNT, YYREEE (reference sequence). The CDR3 sequence is CASSLKNLGDTEAFF. The CDR3 DNA sequence: TGTGCCAGCAGCTTGAAGAACTTGGGGGACACTGAAGCTTTCTTT. The variable domain in full, completed from reference TRBV5-4 and TRBJ1-1, reads ETGVTQSPTHLIKTRGQQVTLRCSSQSGHNTVSWYQQALGQGPQFIFQYYREEENGRGNFPPRFSGLQFPNYSSELNVNALELDDSALYLCASSLKNLGDTEAFFGQGTRLTVV.

The V call is TRBV12-3 or TRBV12-4, the J call TRBJ2-3, with D uncertain. This CDR3 is 11 amino acids long. Trimming pared 7 bases from V and 3 bases from J, leaving 5 bases between. The DNA for the CDR3 is TGTGCCAGCACCGGGACAGATACGCAGTATTTT. Amino acid sequence: CASTGTDTQYF.

The CDR3 nucleotides read TGCGCCAGCGCCCCAGACATTAGCAATCAGCCCCAGCATTTT. It yields the protein CASAPDISNQPQHF. The rearrangement links TRBV5-1 to TRBJ1-5; D gene uncertain. V was clipped by 7 bases and J by 0 bases, with 11 bases between them. The CDR3 runs 14 residues. Per germline, CDR1 SGHRS and CDR2 YFSETQ.

The chain combines TRBV6-5 with TRBJ1-4; no reliable D call. The CDR3 sequence is 16 residues long. V gave up 0 bases and J gave up 5 bases, with 13 bases separating them. CDR1 is MNHEY and CDR2 is SVGAGI in the germline V gene. CDR3 sequence (DNA): TGTGCCAGCAGTTACTCGTCGGGGAAAGGAAATGAAAAACTGTTTTTT. This sequence encodes CASSYSSGKGNEKLFF.

The V call is TRBV6-6, the J call TRBJ2-1, with D perhaps TRBD1 or TRBD2 (7 bases each). V lost 6 bases to trimming and J lost 1 base, with 13 bases between them. CDR3 size: 15 residues. Per the germline V gene, CDR1 is MNHNY and CDR2 is SVGAGI (reference sequence). The CDR3 reads CASRPQGGSYNEQFF. In DNA, the CDR3 is TGTGCCAGCAGACCGCAGGGGGGGTCCTACAATGAGCAGTTCTTC.

The chain is built from TRBV12-3 or TRBV12-4 and TRBJ1-1; no clear D. Trimming stripped 3 bases from V and 4 bases from J, with 9 bases between. This CDR3 spans 13 amino acids. The CDR3 loop reads CASSLMGGTEAFF. The CDR3 DNA reads as TGTGCCAGCAGTTTGATGGGAGGCACTGAAGCTTTCTTT.

This chain connects TRBV5-4 to TRBJ1-1, with TRBD1 identical over 7 bases. Germline CDR1 is SGHNT and CDR2 is YYREEE (reference sequence). The CDR3 contains 15 residues. Trimming took 0 bases from V and 1 from J; bases not matched to a gene: 3. The CDR3 is CASSLAGTANTEAFF. CDR3 nucleotide sequence: TGTGCCAGCAGCTTGGCCGGGACAGCGAACACTGAAGCTTTCTTT.

The chain carries TRBV6-5 and TRBJ1-2; 8 bases line up with TRBD1. Germline assignment: CDR1 MNHEY and CDR2 SVGAGI. The length of the CDR3 is 13 residues. V trimming: 6 bases; J trimming: 6 bases; junction bases outside the gene matches: 6. CDR3 nucleotides: TGTGCCAGCAGAGACAGGGGCCGGGATGGCTACACCTTC. Its translation: CASRDRGRDGYTF.

This chain uses TRBV5-5 with TRBJ2-1; unclear D gene. V lost 0 bases to trimming and J lost 1 base, with 11 bases between them. The CDR3 is 16 amino acids. Looked up from germline, CDR1 is SGHKS and CDR2 is YYEKEE (reference sequence). Written as DNA, the CDR3 is TGTGCCAGCAGCTTGGGTAGCCAGGTATCCTACAATGAGCAGTTCTTC. Encoded protein: CASSLGSQVSYNEQFF.

This chain joins TRBV5-4 and TRBJ2-5; D not certain. Germline V gene lookup returns CDR1 SGHNT and CDR2 YYREEE (reference sequence). The ends were cut back, 1 base at V and 1 base at J, with 5 bases in the middle. The CDR3 sequence is 13 residues long. CDR3 loop: CASSLTAQETQYF. CDR3 nucleotide sequence: TGTGCCAGCAGCTTGACAGCCCAAGAGACCCAGTACTTC.

The chain recombines TRBV7-9 with TRBJ1-5; 9 bases agree with TRBD1. The germline V gene encodes CDR1 SEHNR and CDR2 FQNEAQ (reference sequence). Trimming cost V 1 base and J 3 bases; bases outside gene matches: 7. This CDR3 spans 17 amino acids. The CDR3, as DNA: TGTGCCAGCAGCTTAGGAGGGGGACAGGGATTCAATCAGCCCCAGCATTTT. It encodes CASSLGGGQGFNQPQHF.

This clone was seen once. The chain carries TRBV6-5 and TRBJ1-1; D uncertain. The ends were cut back, 6 bases at V and 6 bases at J, with 14 bases in the middle. Germline V gene lookup returns CDR1 MNHEY and CDR2 SVGAGI. The CDR3 covers 13 residues. The CDR3 bases are TGTGCCAGCAGGATCGTGGATGGTGCTGAAGCTTTCTTT. Amino acids: CASRIVDGAEAFF.

This chain links TRBV6-6 with TRBJ1-4; TRBD1 matches at 7 bases. This CDR3 region has 15 residues. Trimming removed 3 bases from V and 5 bases from J; junction bases left unmatched: 6. Germline CDR1 is MNHNY and CDR2 is SVGAGI (reference sequence). The CDR3 is CASSYGGQLNEKLFF. Here the CDR3 DNA reads TGTGCCAGCAGTTATGGGGGACAGCTAAATGAAAAACTGTTTTTT.

J is TRBJ1-2 and V is TRBV6-2 or TRBV6-3; 9 bases line up with TRBD1. The CDR3 is made up of 15 amino acids. The V gene's germline CDR1 is MNHEY and CDR2 SVGEGT. The trim removed 6 bases at V and 2 bases at J, leaving 7 bases unmatched. CDR3 residues: CASSRPGTGNYGYTF. In DNA, the CDR3 is TGTGCCAGCAGCCGTCCCGGGACAGGGAACTATGGCTACACCTTC.

V and J are TRBV5-6 and TRBJ2-3, with no clear D. V lost 4 bases and J lost 6, with 12 bases in between. CDR3 length: 13 amino acids. Germline V gene data show CDR1 as SGHDT and CDR2 as YYEEEE. Here the CDR3 DNA reads TGTGCCAGCAGCCCGTGGTTCCAGGATACGCAGTATTTT. Protein sequence: CASSPWFQDTQYF. Looking up the rest from reference TRBV5-6 and TRBJ2-3 gives the full variable domain: DAGVTQSPTHLIKTRGQQVTLRCSPKSGHDTVSWYQQALGQGPQFIFQYYEEEERQRGNFPDRFSGHQFPNYSSELNVNALLLGDSALYLCASSPWFQDTQYFGPGTRLTVL.

The rearrangement links TRBV12-3 or TRBV12-4 to TRBJ2-1; D gene uncertain. V was trimmed by 4 bases and J by 6 bases, leaving 7 bases between them. The CDR3 covers 12 residues. The CDR3 bases are TGTGCCAGCAGTTGGGGTCTCAATGAGCAGTTCTTC. Its protein product is CASSWGLNEQFF.

The rearrangement joins TRBV6-5 to TRBJ1-6; D unclear. The CDR3 has 12 amino acids. The germline V gene encodes CDR1 MNHEY and CDR2 SVGAGI. V was cut by 2 bases and J by 13 bases, with 9 bases left in between. This chain's CDR3 is CASSYPQGPLHF. The CDR3 DNA reads as TGTGCCAGCAGTTACCCCCAAGGGCCCCTCCACTTT.

Concerning this clone: In the same sample, other DNA sequences code for this CDR3. CDR3 DNA sequence: TGTGCCAGCTCCCCAGGGACAGATACGCAGTATTTT. Amino acid sequence: CASSPGTDTQYF. V and J are TRBV18 and TRBJ2-3, with TRBD1 as a possible D gene (5 bases). CDR1 is KGHSH and CDR2 is LQKENI in the germline V gene. This CDR3 has 12 residues. Trimming cost V 6 bases and J 3 bases, with 7 bases left between them.

The chain is built from TRBV5-6 and TRBJ2-7; TRBD2 aligns across 9 bases. J was trimmed by 6 bases and V by 0 bases; bases with no gene match: 7. The CDR3 spans 15 residues. Germline values: CDR1 SGHDT, CDR2 YYEEEE. CDR3: CASSLGLAGFFEQYF. As DNA, the CDR3 is TGTGCCAGCAGCTTGGGGCTAGCGGGGTTCTTCGAGCAGTACTTC.

The J gene is TRBJ2-5, the V gene TRBV27; 10 nucleotides match TRBD1. There are 15 residues in the CDR3. The junction had 6 bases not matched to a gene; V was cut back by 4 bases and J by 4 bases. CDR1 is MNHEY and CDR2 is SMNVEV in the germline V gene (reference sequence). The CDR3 DNA sequence: TGTGCCAGCAGTTCGGGACAGGGGTTATCAGAGACCCAGTACTTC. Its protein product is CASSSGQGLSETQYF.

The chain is built from TRBV18 and TRBJ1-4, with unresolved D. This CDR3 has 13 residues. Germline V gives CDR1 KGHSH, CDR2 LQKENI. Trimming took off 6 bases at V and 3 bases at J, with 8 bases between the two ends. The CDR3 reads CASSEFPNEKLFF. CDR3 bases: TGTGCCAGCTCGGAGTTCCCTAATGAAAAACTGTTTTTT.